These 8 T cell receptor beta chains originate from one sample sequenced in a study of beta chain features in type 1 diabetes. General study results and limits: Type 1 diabetes patients had moderately but significantly shorter TCRB CDR3s in all four CD4+ subsets.

Their antigens are not known. cDNA synthesis used the whole RNA isolate, giving expressed TCRB sequences. Assay used: immunoSEQ multiplex PCR; TCRdb lists only in-frame clones, some missing. The sample carries 310,000 or so clones, about a tenth recorded once. Sequencing used central memory CD4+ T cells from blood. All receptors derive from a man aged 25-45 years with type 1 diabetes.

V is TRBV30 and J is TRBJ2-3; D possibly corresponds to TRBD2 (7 bases). With 0 bases removed from V and 0 bases from J, the gap between germline ends came to 13 bases. The CDR3 has 16 residues. Per germline, CDR1 GTSNPN and CDR2 SVGIG (reference sequence). This chain's CDR3 is CAWSVRGGLSTDTQYF. The CDR3 DNA is TGTGCCTGGAGTGTAAGGGGGGGGCTGAGCACAGATACGCAGTATTTT.

In its sample, this clone was seen a few times. This chain connects TRBV7-2 to TRBJ2-5; the D is unclear. Germline lookup yields CDR1 SGHTA and CDR2 FQGNSA. With 1 base removed from V and 1 base from J, the gap between germline ends came to 13 bases. This CDR3 comprises 16 residues. The CDR3 coding sequence is TGTGCCAGCAGCTTAGATAGGGCAGCGTCCCAAGAGACCCAGTACTTC. The encoded protein is CASSLDRAASQETQYF.

This clone was observed a few times. The chain joins TRBV5-4 to TRBJ1-4; D not certain. V shed 4 bases and J shed 0 bases, with 13 bases lying between them. In germline, CDR1 is SGHNT, CDR2 YYREEE (reference sequence). The CDR3 runs 16 residues. CDR3 residues: CASSRGGRSTNEKLFF. The CDR3 DNA is TGTGCCAGCAGCCGGGGTGGACGGTCAACTAATGAAAAACTGTTTTTT.

This clone has more than one count but fewer than ten. The chain uses TRBV18 and TRBJ2-2; D is ambiguous. The CDR3 totals 13 residues. Germline values: CDR1 KGHSH, CDR2 LQKENI. V gave up 1 base and J gave up 6 bases, with 6 bases separating them. The CDR3 reads CASSPLKPGELFF. The CDR3, as DNA: TGTGCCAGCTCACCACTGAAGCCCGGGGAGCTGTTTTTT.

The V gene is TRBV29-1, the J gene TRBJ2-5; maybe TRBD2 (5 bases). CDR3 length equals 12 residues. Deletions cut 2 bases from V and 5 bases from J, with 9 bases between. Germline CDR1 SQVTM, CDR2 ANQGSEA. Here the CDR3 reads CSVEYREETQYF. DNA for the CDR3: TGCAGCGTTGAATATAGGGAGGAGACCCAGTACTTC.

This clone was seen a few times. The chain links TRBV12-5 to TRBJ2-1; a possible D gene is TRBD1 (5 bases). The germline V and J ends were trimmed by 3 bases and 9 bases, with 12 bases remaining between them. The germline CDR1 and CDR2 sequences are LGHNT and FRNRAP. The CDR3 contains 13 residues. The CDR3 sequence is CASGFLQGTEQFF. The CDR3 coding sequence is TGTGCTAGTGGTTTCTTGCAGGGCACTGAGCAGTTCTTC.

This clone was seen at least ten times. The chain couples TRBV16 to TRBJ1-5; no clear D. The CDR3 runs 16 residues. Looked up from germline, CDR1 is KGHSY and CDR2 is FQNENV. Trimming cost V 3 bases and J 2 bases, with 14 bases left between them. The CDR3 nucleotides are TGTGCCAGCAGCCAGTTTCTTAATACGGGCAATCAGCCCCAGCATTTT. This gives the protein CASSQFLNTGNQPQHF.

This clone was observed a few times. This chain joins TRBV27 and TRBJ1-1; a weak D match, TRBD1 (5 bases). Germline lookup yields CDR1 MNHEY and CDR2 SMNVEV (reference sequence). The CDR3 consists of 15 residues. The ends were cut back, 5 bases at V and 1 base at J, with 14 bases in the middle. CDR3 coding DNA: TGTGCCAGCAGTCTCCAGGGATGGACGAACACTGAAGCTTTCTTT. Protein sequence: CASSLQGWTNTEAFF.